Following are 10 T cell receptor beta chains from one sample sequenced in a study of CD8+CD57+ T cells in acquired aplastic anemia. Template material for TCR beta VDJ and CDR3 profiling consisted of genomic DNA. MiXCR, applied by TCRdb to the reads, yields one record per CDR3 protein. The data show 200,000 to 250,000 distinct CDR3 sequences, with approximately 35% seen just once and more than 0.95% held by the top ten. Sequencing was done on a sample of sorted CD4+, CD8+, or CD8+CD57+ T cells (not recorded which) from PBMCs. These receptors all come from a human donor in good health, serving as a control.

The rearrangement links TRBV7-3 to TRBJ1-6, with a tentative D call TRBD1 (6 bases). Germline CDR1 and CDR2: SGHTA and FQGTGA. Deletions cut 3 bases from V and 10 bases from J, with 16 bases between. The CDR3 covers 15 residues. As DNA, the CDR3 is TGTGCCAGCAGCTTCAAACAGGGTTTAGACTCACCCCTCCACTTT. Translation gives CASSFKQGLDSPLHF.

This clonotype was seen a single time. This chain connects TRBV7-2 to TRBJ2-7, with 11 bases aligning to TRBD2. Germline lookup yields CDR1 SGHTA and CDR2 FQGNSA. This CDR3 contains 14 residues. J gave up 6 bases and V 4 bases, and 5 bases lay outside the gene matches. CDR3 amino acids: CASSSGLAAGEQYF. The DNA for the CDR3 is TGTGCCAGCAGCTCGGGACTAGCGGCCGGCGAGCAGTACTTC.

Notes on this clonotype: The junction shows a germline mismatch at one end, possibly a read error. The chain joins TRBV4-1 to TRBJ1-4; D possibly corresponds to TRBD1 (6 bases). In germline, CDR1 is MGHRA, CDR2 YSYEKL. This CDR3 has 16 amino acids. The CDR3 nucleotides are TGCGCCAGCAGCCGGATCAGGACAGTGCTTAATGAAAAACTGCTTTTT. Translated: CASSRIRTVLNEKLLF.

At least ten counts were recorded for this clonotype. The CDR3 region has the DNA TGCAGTGCTCCCCGGACCGGAGAGACCCAGTACTTC. This codes for CSAPRTGETQYF. The V and J genes are TRBV20-1 and TRBJ2-5; no clear D. There are 12 residues in the CDR3. Germline V gives CDR1 DFQATT, CDR2 SNEGSKA (reference sequence). Trimming shortened V by 5 bases and J by 4 bases, and 11 bases separated the two germline ends.

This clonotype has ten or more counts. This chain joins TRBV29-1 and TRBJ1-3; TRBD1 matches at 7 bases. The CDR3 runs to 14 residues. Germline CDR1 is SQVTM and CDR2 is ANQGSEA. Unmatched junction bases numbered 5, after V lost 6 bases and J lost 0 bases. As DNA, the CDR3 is TGCAGCGTAACCGCAGGGGGCTCTGGAAACACCATATATTTT. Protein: CSVTAGGSGNTIYF.

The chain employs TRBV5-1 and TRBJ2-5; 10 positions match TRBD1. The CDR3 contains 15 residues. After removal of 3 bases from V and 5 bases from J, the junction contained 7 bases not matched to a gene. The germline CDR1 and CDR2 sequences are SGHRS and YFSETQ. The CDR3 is CASSSTGTGVETQYF. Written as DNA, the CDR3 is TGCGCCAGCAGCTCCACCGGGACAGGGGTGGAGACCCAGTACTTC.

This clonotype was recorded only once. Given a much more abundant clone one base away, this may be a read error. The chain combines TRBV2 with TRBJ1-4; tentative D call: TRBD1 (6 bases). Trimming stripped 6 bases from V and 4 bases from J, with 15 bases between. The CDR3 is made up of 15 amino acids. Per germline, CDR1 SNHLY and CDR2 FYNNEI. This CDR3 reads CASSQNRVVNEKLFF. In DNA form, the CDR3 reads TGTGCCAGCAGCCAGAACAGGGTGGTTAATGAAAAACTGTTTTTT.

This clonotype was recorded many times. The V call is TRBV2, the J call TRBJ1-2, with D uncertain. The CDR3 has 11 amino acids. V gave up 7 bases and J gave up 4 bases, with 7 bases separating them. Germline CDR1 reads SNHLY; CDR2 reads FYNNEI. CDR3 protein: CASMYFYGYTF. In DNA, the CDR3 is TGTGCCAGCATGTACTTCTATGGCTACACCTTC.

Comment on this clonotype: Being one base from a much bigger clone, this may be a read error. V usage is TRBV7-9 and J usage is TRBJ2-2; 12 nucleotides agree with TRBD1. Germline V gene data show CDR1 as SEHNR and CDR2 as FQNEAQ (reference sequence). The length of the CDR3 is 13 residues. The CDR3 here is CASSQDGTGGVLF. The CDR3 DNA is TGTGCCAGCAGCCAAGACGGGACAGGGGGCGTGCTTTTT.

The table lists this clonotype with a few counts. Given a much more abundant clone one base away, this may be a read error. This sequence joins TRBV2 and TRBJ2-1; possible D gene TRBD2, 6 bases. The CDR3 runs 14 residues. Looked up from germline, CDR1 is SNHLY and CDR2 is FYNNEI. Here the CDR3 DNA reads TGTGCCTGCAGTGGGACCACGCCCGGGGGTGAGCAGTTCTTC. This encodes CACSGTTPGGEQFF.